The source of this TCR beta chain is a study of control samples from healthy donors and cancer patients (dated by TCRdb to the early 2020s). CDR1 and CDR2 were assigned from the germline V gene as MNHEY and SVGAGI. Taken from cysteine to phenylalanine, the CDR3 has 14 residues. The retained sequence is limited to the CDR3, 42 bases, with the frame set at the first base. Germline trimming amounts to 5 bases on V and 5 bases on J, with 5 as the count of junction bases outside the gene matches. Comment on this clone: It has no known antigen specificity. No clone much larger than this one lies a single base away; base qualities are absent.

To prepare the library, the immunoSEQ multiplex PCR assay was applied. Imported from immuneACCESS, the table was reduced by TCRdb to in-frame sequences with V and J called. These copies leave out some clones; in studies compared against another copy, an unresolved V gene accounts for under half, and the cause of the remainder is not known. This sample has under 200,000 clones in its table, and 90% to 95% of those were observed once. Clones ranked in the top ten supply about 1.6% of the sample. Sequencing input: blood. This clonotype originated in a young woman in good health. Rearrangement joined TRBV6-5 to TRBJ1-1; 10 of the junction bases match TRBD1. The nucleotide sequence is TGTGCCAGCAGTAGGGGACAGGGGATTACTGAAGCTTTCTTT. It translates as CASSRGQGITEAFF.